The 11 T cell receptor beta chains given below trace back to one sample, sequenced in a study of T-cell memory formation after mild COVID-19. TCRdb ran MiXCR on the 5' RACE reads and lists one entry per CDR3 protein. The sample lists fewer than 700,000 distinct CDR3 sequences; about 20% were seen once. The sample was PBMCs or a T cell subset sorted from them (not recorded which). These receptors originate from an adult woman who had mild COVID-19 (a few samples of this study predate the infection). Cell type and time point are not known.

The gene calls are TRBV20-1 and TRBJ2-7; D is perhaps TRBD1 or TRBD2 (5 bases each). V was cut by 0 bases and J by 0 bases, with 12 bases left in between. Germline CDR1 DFQATT, CDR2 SNEGSKA (reference sequence). This CDR3 contains 15 residues. The chain's CDR3 is CSARDEGQSSYEQYF. Here the CDR3 DNA reads TGCAGTGCTAGAGATGAGGGGCAAAGCTCCTACGAGCAGTACTTC.

This rearrangement joins TRBV6-5 to TRBJ1-3; 7 nucleotides agree with TRBD1. Germline V gene data show CDR1 as MNHEY and CDR2 as SVGAGI. The CDR3 sequence is 15 residues long. Germline trimming cut 6 bases from V and 3 bases from J; bases unmatched to any gene: 8. CDR3 amino acids: CASSLGQARGNTIYF. CDR3 DNA sequence: TGTGCCAGCAGCCTCGGACAGGCTCGTGGAAACACCATATATTTT.

Ten or more counts support this clonotype. The chain has TRBV7-9 and TRBJ1-3; D not resolved. The CDR3 sequence is 16 residues long. V lost 1 base, J lost 8 bases, and 18 bases lay in between. Germline CDR1 is SEHNR and CDR2 is FQNEAQ (reference sequence). This CDR3 reads CASSLDYEFLHHTIYF. As DNA, the CDR3 is TGTGCCAGCAGCTTAGATTATGAGTTCCTTCATCACACCATATATTTT. The variable domain in full, with the rest retrieved from reference TRBV7-9 and TRBJ1-3, is DTGVSQNPRHKITKRGQNVTFRCDPISEHNRLYWYRQTLGQGPEFLTYFQNEAQLEKSRLLSDRFSAERPKGSFSTLEIQRTEQGDSAMYLCASSLDYEFLHHTIYFGEGSWLTVV.

Only a few counts were recorded for this clonotype. The chain links TRBV5-1 to TRBJ1-5, with 9 bases fitting TRBD1. Germline assignment: CDR1 SGHRS and CDR2 YFSETQ. V lost 0 bases to trimming and J lost 1 base; unmatched junction nucleotides: 2. This CDR3 spans 16 amino acids. The CDR3 coding sequence is TGCGCCAGCAGCTTGGGGGACAGGGAAAGCAATCAGCCCCAGCATTTT. It translates to CASSLGDRESNQPQHF.

There are many counts of this clonotype. This chain links TRBV5-1 with TRBJ2-3, with 10 bases lining up with TRBD1. From germline, CDR1 is SGHRS and CDR2 YFSETQ. After removal of 4 bases from V and 4 bases from J, the junction contained 6 bases not matched to a gene. The CDR3 extends over 15 amino acids. Here the CDR3 reads CASSLRDRGSDTQYF. CDR3 coding DNA: TGCGCCAGCAGCCTCCGGGACAGGGGATCAGATACGCAGTATTTT.

V usage is TRBV5-1 and J usage is TRBJ1-1; no clear D. Per the germline V gene, CDR1 is SGHRS and CDR2 is YFSETQ. V lost 3 bases to trimming and J lost 0 bases, with 9 bases between them. The CDR3 is 14 residues long. The CDR3 region is CASSSGRLNTEAFF. The CDR3 nucleotides read TGCGCCAGCAGCTCCGGGCGGCTGAACACTGAAGCTTTCTTT.

V and J are TRBV4-2 and TRBJ2-3; D call uncertain. CDR3 length equals 17 residues. Trimming removed 0 bases from V and 1 base from J, with 14 bases in between. Germline V CDR1 and CDR2: LGHNA, YNFKEQ. CDR3 sequence reads: CASSQDSQVLGTDTQYF. The CDR3 DNA sequence: TGTGCCAGCAGCCAAGACAGTCAGGTCCTAGGCACAGATACGCAGTATTTT.

This clonotype appeared a few times. The CDR3, as DNA: TGTGCCAGCAGCTTAGGAGGTTCAATCTACGAGCAGTACTTC. Its translation: CASSLGGSIYEQYF. J is TRBJ2-7 and V is TRBV7-2; D is uncertain. V was trimmed by 1 base and J by 3 bases, leaving 10 bases between them. Germline V gives CDR1 SGHTA, CDR2 FQGNSA. This CDR3 region has 14 residues. Full variable domain (missing parts from reference TRBV7-2 and TRBJ2-7): GAGVSQSPSNKVTEKGKDVELRCDPISGHTALYWYRQSLGQGLEFLIYFQGNSAPDKSGLPSDRFSAERTGGSVSTLTIQRTQQEDSAVYLCASSLGGSIYEQYFGPGTRLTVT.

This clonotype was picked up a small number of times. The chain joins TRBV20-1 to TRBJ1-1, with TRBD1 matching 8 bases. This CDR3 has 17 amino acids. V trimming: 4 bases; J trimming: 5 bases; junction bases outside the gene matches: 18. In germline, CDR1 is DFQATT, CDR2 SNEGSKA (reference sequence). This CDR3 reads CSATTSGQGRVRTEAFF. The CDR3 DNA follows: TGCAGTGCTACCACCTCCGGACAGGGTCGGGTGAGGACTGAAGCTTTCTTT.

This clonotype was counted ten times or more. The genes are TRBV5-1 and TRBJ1-1; D uncertain. The V end lost 0 bases, the J end lost 1 base, and 4 bases lay between the germline ends. The CDR3 runs to 13 residues. The V gene's germline CDR1 is SGHRS and CDR2 YFSETQ. The CDR3 sequence is CASSLDPNTEAFF. The CDR3 DNA follows: TGCGCCAGCAGCTTGGACCCGAACACTGAAGCTTTCTTT.

CDR3 protein: CASSDGLAGTSSYNEQFF. CDR3 DNA: TGTGCCAGCAGCGACGGGCTAGCGGGAACGAGCTCCTACAATGAGCAGTTCTTC. This chain connects TRBV7-6 to TRBJ2-1, with 9 nucleotides matching TRBD2. Trimming cost V 5 bases and J 0 bases; bases outside gene matches: 11. There are 18 residues in the CDR3. The germline V gene encodes CDR1 SGHVS and CDR2 FNYEAQ.